This entry is about one T cell receptor (beta chain). The antigen remains undetermined. Primers: 60 Vbeta forward and 13 Jbeta reverse. Generated by immunoSEQ multiplex PCR, the TCRdb table keeps only in-frame clones and is missing some. The sample consists of some 200,000 clones, over 80% of them appearing once. The data are from a study of cytomegalovirus exposure and HLA in healthy donors. Notes on the study in general: An analysis was carried out later, and it reportedly showed fewer N-insertions in an Asian-associated ancestry cluster than the approximately 670-donor mean. A later analysis reported that several of the most significant clusters appeared to be linked to common viral pathogens, among them Epstein-Barr virus.

The CDR3 loop spans 14 amino acids. The V and J ends lost 4 bases and 3 bases respectively, with 13 bases between them. Germline V gives CDR1 SEHNR, CDR2 FQNEAQ (reference sequence). The sequencing sample was made of PBMCs. This receptor was obtained from a boy aged 2 to 9 in good health and CMV-seronegative. This chain links TRBV7-9 with TRBJ2-7; possibly TRBD1 for D (6 bases). CDR3 loop: CASSSRDIDYEQYF. DNA of the CDR3: TGTGCCAGCAGCTCCCGGGACATCGACTACGAGCAGTACTTC.